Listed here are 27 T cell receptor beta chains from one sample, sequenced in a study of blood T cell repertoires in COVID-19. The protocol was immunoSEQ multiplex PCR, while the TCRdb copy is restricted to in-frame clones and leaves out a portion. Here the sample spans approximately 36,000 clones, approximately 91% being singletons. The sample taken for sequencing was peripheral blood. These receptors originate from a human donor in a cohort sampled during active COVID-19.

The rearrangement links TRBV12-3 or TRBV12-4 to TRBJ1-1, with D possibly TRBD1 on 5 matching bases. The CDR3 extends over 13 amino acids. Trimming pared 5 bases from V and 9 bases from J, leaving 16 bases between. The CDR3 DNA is TGTGCCAGCAGTCCGCGGGACGGCTCTAAAGCTTTCTTT. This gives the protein CASSPRDGSKAFF.

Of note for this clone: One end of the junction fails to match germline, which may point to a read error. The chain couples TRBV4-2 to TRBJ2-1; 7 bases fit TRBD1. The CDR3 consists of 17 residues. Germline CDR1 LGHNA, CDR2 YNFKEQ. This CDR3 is CASSKEGAVYSYNEQFF. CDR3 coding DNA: TGTGCCAGCAGCAAAGAGGGGGCGGTCTACTCCTACAATGAGCAGTTCTTC.

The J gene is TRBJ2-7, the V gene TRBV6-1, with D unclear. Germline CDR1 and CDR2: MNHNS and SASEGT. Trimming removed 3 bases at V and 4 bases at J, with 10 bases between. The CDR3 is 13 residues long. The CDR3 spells CASSDPTWYEQYF. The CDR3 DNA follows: TGTGCCAGCAGTGACCCCACTTGGTACGAGCAGTACTTC.

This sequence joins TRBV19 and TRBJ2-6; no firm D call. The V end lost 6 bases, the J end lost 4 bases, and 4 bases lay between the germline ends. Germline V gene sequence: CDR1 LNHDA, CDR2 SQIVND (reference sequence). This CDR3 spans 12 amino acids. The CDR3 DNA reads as TGTGCCAGTAGCTCCGGGGCCAACGTCCTGACTTTC. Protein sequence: CASSSGANVLTF.

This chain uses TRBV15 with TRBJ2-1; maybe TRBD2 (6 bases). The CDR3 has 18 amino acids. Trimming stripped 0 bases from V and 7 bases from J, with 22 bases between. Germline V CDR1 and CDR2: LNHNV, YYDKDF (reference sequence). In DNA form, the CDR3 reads TGTGCCACCAGCAGAGATCTGGGAGGAGGCGCCTTAGGTAATGAGCAGTTCTTC. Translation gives CATSRDLGGGALGNEQFF.

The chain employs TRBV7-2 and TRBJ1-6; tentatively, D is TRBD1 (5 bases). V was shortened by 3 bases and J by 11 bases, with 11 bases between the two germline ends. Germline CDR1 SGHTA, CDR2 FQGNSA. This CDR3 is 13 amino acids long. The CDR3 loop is CASSFRQKTPLHF. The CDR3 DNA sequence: TGTGCCAGCAGCTTCCGACAGAAGACACCCCTCCACTTT.

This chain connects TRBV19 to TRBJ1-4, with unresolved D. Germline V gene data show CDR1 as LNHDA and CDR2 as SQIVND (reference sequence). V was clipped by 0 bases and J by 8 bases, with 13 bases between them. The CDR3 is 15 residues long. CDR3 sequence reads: CASSIEGGPLEKLFF. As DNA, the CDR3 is TGTGCCAGTAGTATAGAAGGAGGACCCTTGGAAAAACTGTTTTTT.

The CDR3 DNA follows: TGTGCCAGCGGGGTCGGGGTAGTAAGTGGCTACACCTTC. This encodes CASGVGVVSGYTF. The chain employs TRBV6-5 and TRBJ1-2; D is undetermined. The CDR3 is made up of 13 amino acids. The germline CDR1 and CDR2 sequences are MNHEY and SVGAGI. V lost 8 bases and J 7 bases, leaving 17 bases between the germline ends.

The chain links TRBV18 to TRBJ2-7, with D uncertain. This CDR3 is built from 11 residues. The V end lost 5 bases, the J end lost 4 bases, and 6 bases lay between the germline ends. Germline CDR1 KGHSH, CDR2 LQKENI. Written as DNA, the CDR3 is TGTGCCAGCTCATTGCAGTACGAGCAGTACTTC. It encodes CASSLQYEQYF.

CDR3 nucleotide sequence: TGTGCCAGCAGTTTATCGCCGACAGGGACGGGAAACACCATATATTTT. This sequence encodes CASSLSPTGTGNTIYF. The V gene is TRBV27, the J gene TRBJ1-3, with 7 bases aligning to TRBD1. The CDR3 consists of 16 residues. V gave up 0 bases and J gave up 4 bases; unmatched junction bases: 6. The germline CDR1 and CDR2 sequences are MNHEY and SMNVEV (reference sequence).

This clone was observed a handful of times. CDR3 nucleotides: TGTGCCAGCAGCCAAGGTCGGGAGTATTCACCCCTCCACTTT. Protein product: CASSQGREYSPLHF. This chain links TRBV14 with TRBJ1-6; no clear D gene. The V end was cut by 1 base, the J end by 8 bases, with 9 bases between. CDR3 length: 14 amino acids. Germline loops: CDR1 SGHDN, CDR2 FVKESK.

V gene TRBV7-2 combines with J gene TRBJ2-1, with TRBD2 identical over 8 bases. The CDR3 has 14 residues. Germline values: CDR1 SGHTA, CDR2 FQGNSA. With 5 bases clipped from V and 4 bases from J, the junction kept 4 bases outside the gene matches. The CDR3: CASSPREGYNEQFF. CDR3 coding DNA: TGTGCCAGCAGCCCTCGGGAGGGATACAATGAGCAGTTCTTC. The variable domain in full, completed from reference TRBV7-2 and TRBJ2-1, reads GAGVSQSPSNKVTEKGKDVELRCDPISGHTALYWYRQSLGQGLEFLIYFQGNSAPDKSGLPSDRFSAERTGGSVSTLTIQRTQQEDSAVYLCASSPREGYNEQFFGPGTRLTVL.

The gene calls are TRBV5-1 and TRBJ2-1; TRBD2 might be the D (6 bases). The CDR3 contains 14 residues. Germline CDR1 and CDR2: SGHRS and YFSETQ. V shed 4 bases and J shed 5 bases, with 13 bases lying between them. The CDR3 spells CASSGGASDNEQFF. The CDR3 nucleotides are TGCGCCAGCAGCGGCGGGGCTAGCGACAATGAGCAGTTCTTC.

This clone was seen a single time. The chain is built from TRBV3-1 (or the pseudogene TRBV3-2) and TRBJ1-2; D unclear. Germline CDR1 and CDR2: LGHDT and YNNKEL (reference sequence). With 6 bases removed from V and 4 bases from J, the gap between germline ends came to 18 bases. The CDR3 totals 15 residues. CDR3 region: CASRRSRAGSYGYTF. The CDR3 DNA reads TGTGCCAGCAGACGGAGCCGGGCGGGGTCCTATGGCTACACCTTC.

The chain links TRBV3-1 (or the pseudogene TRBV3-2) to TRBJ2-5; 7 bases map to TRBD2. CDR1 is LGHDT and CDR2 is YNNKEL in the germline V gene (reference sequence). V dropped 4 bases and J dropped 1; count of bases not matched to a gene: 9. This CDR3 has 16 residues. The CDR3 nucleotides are TGTGCCAGCAGCCGAGGAGAGTGGGGGGGCCAAGAGACCCAGTACTTC. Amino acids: CASSRGEWGGQETQYF.

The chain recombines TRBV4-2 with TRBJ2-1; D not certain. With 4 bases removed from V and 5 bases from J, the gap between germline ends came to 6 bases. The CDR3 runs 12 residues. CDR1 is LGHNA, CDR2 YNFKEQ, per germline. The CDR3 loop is CASSPEDNEQFF. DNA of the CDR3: TGTGCCAGCAGCCCCGAGGACAATGAGCAGTTCTTC.

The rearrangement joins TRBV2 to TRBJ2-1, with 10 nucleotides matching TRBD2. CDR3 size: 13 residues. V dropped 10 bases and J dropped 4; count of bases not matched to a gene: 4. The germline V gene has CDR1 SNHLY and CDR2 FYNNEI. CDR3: CATTSGVYNEQFF. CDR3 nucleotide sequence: TGTGCCACTACTAGCGGGGTGTACAATGAGCAGTTCTTC.

The CDR3 protein is CASSPGGTASEAFF. CDR3 sequence (DNA): TGTGCCAGCAGCCCAGGAGGAACGGCCTCTGAAGCTTTCTTT. The chain carries TRBV9 and TRBJ1-1; no definite D call. The V gene's germline CDR1 is SGDLS and CDR2 YYNGEE. The V and J ends lost 4 bases and 6 bases respectively, with 16 bases between them. This CDR3 comprises 14 residues.

The CDR3 reads CASSVALGGSEKLFF. CDR3 DNA: TGTGCCAGCAGCGTAGCCCTTGGGGGGAGTGAAAAACTGTTTTTT. The chain joins TRBV9 to TRBJ1-4; TRBD1 might be the D (5 bases). Germline assignment: CDR1 SGDLS and CDR2 YYNGEE. V dropped 0 bases and J dropped 7 bases, with 13 bases sitting between them. This CDR3 contains 15 residues.

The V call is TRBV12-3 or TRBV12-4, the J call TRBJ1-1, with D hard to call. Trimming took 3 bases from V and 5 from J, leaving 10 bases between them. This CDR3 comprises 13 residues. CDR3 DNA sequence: TGTGCCAGCAGTTTTGGGTCGAGGACTGAAGCTTTCTTT. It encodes CASSFGSRTEAFF.

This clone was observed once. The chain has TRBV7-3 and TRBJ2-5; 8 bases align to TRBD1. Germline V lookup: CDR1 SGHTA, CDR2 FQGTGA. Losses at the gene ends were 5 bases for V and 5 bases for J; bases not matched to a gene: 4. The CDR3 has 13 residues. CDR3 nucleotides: TGTGCCAGCAGCCTCACAGGGGGGGAGACCCAGTACTTC. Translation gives CASSLTGGETQYF.

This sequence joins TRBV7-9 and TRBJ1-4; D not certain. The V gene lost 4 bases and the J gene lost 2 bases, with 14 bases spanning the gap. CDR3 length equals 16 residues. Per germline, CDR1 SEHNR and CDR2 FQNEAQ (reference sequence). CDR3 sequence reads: CASSSRRLATNEKLFF. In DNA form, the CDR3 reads TGTGCCAGCAGCTCCCGACGACTGGCTACTAATGAAAAACTGTTTTTT. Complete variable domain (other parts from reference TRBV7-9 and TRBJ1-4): DTGVSQNPRHKITKRGQNVTFRCDPISEHNRLYWYRQTLGQGPEFLTYFQNEAQLEKSRLLSDRFSAERPKGSFSTLEIQRTEQGDSAMYLCASSSRRLATNEKLFFGSGTQLSVL.

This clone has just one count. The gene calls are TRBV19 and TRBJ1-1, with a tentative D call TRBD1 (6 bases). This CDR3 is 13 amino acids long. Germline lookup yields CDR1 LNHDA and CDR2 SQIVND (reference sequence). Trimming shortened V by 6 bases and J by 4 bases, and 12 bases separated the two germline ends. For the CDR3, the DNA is TGTGCCAGTAGACTAGGGGGGGCCACTGAAGCTTTCTTT. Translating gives CASRLGGATEAFF. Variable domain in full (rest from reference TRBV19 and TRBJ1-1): DGGITQSPKYLFRKEGQNVTLSCEQNLNHDAMYWYRQDPGQGLRLIYYSQIVNDFQKGDIAEGYSVSREKKESFPLTVTSAQKNPTAFYLCASRLGGATEAFFGQGTRLTVV.

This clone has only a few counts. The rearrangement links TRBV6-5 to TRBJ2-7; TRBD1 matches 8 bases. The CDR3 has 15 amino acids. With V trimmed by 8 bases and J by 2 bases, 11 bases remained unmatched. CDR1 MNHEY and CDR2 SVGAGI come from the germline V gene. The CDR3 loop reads CASRDPGGAPYEQYF. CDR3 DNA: TGTGCCAGCCGGGACCCAGGGGGCGCGCCCTACGAGCAGTACTTC.

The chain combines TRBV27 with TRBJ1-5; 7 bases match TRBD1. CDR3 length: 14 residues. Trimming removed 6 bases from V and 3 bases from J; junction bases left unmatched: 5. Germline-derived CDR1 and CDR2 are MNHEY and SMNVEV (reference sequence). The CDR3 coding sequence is TGTGCCAGCAGCCCCGGGACAGTCAATCAGCCCCAGCATTTT. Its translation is CASSPGTVNQPQHF.

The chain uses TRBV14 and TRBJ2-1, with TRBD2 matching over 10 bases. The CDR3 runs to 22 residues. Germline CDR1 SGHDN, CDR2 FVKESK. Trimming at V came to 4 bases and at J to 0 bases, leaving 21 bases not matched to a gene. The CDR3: CASSPPVKSSGGTFYSYNEQFF. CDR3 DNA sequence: TGTGCCAGCAGCCCGCCGGTTAAGTCTAGCGGGGGCACTTTTTACTCCTACAATGAGCAGTTCTTC.

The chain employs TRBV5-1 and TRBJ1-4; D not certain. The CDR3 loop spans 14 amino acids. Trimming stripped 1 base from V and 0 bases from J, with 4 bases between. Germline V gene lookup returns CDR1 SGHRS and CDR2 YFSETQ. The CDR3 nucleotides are TGCGCCAGCAGCTTGACAGCAACTAATGAAAAACTGTTTTTT. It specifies CASSLTATNEKLFF.